The TCR beta chain described here comes from a study of OX40 agonist ivuxolimab in advanced cancers. The protocol was immunoSEQ multiplex PCR, while the TCRdb copy is restricted to in-frame clones and leaves out a portion. The data hold 45,000 to 50,000 clones, with around 89% observed a single time. Trimming shortened V by 5 bases and J by 0 bases, and 10 bases separated the two germline ends. Germline-derived CDR1 and CDR2 are SEHNR and FQNEAQ (reference sequence). The CDR3 spans 14 residues. The investigators sampled blood at baseline, at cycle 4 day 1, and at cycle 7 day 1. J is TRBJ1-1 and V is TRBV7-9; no clear D gene. The source was CD4+ or CD8+ T cells sorted from blood, collected in a trial of the OX40 agonist ivuxolimab. This TCR derives from an adult with an advanced solid tumor such as melanoma, head and neck, liver or kidney cancer. In DNA form, the CDR3 reads TGTGCCAGCAGCCCTCGGAACATGAACACTGAAGCTTTCTTT. Amino acids: CASSPRNMNTEAFF. The entire variable domain, with the rest obtained from reference TRBV7-9 and TRBJ1-1, is as follows: DTGVSQNPRHKITKRGQNVTFRCDPISEHNRLYWYRQTLGQGPEFLTYFQNEAQLEKSRLLSDRFSAERPKGSFSTLEIQRTEQGDSAMYLCASSPRNMNTEAFFGQGTRLTVV.